This T cell receptor (beta chain) was obtained from a study of blood T cells in healthy people across ages (dated by TCRdb to about 2015). In the study overall: In model experiments, template switching captured about one uniquely barcoded TCR beta cDNA molecule for every two T cells. Using deep sequencing normalized with unique cDNA molecular identifiers, the study measured how TCR beta repertoire diversity changes with age. Donors of different ages were randomly distributed across sequencing lanes to avoid experimental bias. Four age groups were formed from the donors: young (average approximately 17 years), middle-aged (just under 40), aged (about 62) and long-lived (roughly 81). Two additional independent replicas of 1 million unique cDNA reads from the same blood draw were analyzed for two donors (one aged 18 to 29 and one aged 80 or older).

V trim: 1 base; J trim: 8 bases; unmatched bases: 18. The germline V gene supplies CDR1 SGHAT and CDR2 FQNNGV. The CDR3 runs 18 amino acids, cysteine and phenylalanine included. The read is trimmed to its CDR3 DNA, 54 bases read in frame from base 1. This clonotype was detected only a few times. Its cognate antigen has yet to be identified. Base qualities are not recorded, but no much larger clone differs from it by a single base. What the authors observed across the whole study: Because profiling used bulk unsorted PBMCs, naive and antigen-experienced compartments could not be compared conclusively. The CMV infection status of donors was not known, potentially confounding age-related changes in expanded clonotypes. The long-lived group showed more naive CD4+ T cells, fewer expanded clones and increased TCR diversity than the aged group, suggesting age selection. Observed TCR beta diversity per million T cells fell roughly linearly with age, and a significant reduction was already apparent by age around 40. Estimates of total diversity from one million sequenced T cells were regarded as lower bounds and underestimates. Observed TCR beta diversity correlated strongly with the percentage of naive T cells measured by flow cytometry.

The 40 or so donors, aged roughly 6 to 95 years, were systemically healthy Caucasian individuals from Russia. About 9.1 milliliters of peripheral blood were collected from each donor into EDTA-treated Vacutainer tubes. PBMCs were isolated by Ficoll-Paque density-gradient centrifugation, with at least 6 million obtained per sample. Trizol reagent was used to extract total RNA from the PBMCs, yielding at least 5 micrograms per sample. For every donor, flow cytometry on a PBMC aliquot measured the percentage of naive CD45RAhigh/CD27high T cells. The library came from 5' RACE. Sequencing used an Illumina HiSeq 2500. A second roughly 6 to 12 cycle PCR used a sample-barcoded 5' primer and a J-beta primer mix. Each TCR beta cDNA molecule received a unique molecular identifier from a template-switch 5' adaptor carrying 12 random nucleotides. Each sample yielded at least 2.5 million CDR3-containing paired-end reads. First-strand cDNA was synthesized from all RNA with the Mint cDNA synthesis kit, primed by a TRBC-specific oligonucleotide. All cDNA was treated with uracil-DNA glycosylase and then went through a first 18-cycle PCR with the universal primers M1SS and BC2_uni_R. As for how the authors treated the data: For normalization, 1 million high-quality reads were randomly selected from each sample, with every read carrying a distinct molecular identifier. Instead of being binned into consensus sequences, reads that shared molecular identifiers were thrown out. MiTCR, with a Q25 quality threshold and the strictest error-elimination algorithm, was used for CDR3 identification, clonotype clustering and error correction. Lower-bound total TCR beta diversity was estimated with a nonparametric unseen species model using Euler transformation. Clones were called with MiXCR by TCRdb after fastp trimmed the public reads at Q25, and only in-frame beta chains were retained. Each entry is one CDR3 protein sequence, shown with its most common DNA and genes. For this entry, the V and J calls and clone size follow TCRdb and not the study's own pipeline. This sample holds roughly 930,000 distinct CDR3 sequences; 48% were observed only once. The ten biggest clones cover around an eighth of the sample.

Recombination connected TRBV11-2 to TRBJ2-3; the junction holds 7 bases that match TRBD2. Sample: blood. The clonotype originates from a man aged 30 to 45 in good health. CDR3 loop: CASSLGGQAGPTSSTQYF. Read as DNA, the sequence is TGTGCCAGCAGCTTAGGGGGTCAAGCGGGGCCAACCAGTTCTACGCAGTATTTT. The entire variable domain, with the stretches around the CDR3 drawn from the reference TRBV11-2 and TRBJ2-3 proteins, is EAGVAQSPRYKIIEKRQSVAFWCNPISGHATLYWYQQILGQGPKLLIQFQNNGVVDDSQLPKDRFSAERLKGVDSTLKIQPAKLEDSAVYLCASSLGGQAGPTSSTQYFGPGTRLTVL.